The 32 T cell receptor beta chains in this list originate from one sample, sequenced in a study of cytomegalovirus exposure and HLA in healthy donors. PCR amplification relied on 60 Vbeta primers (plus 13 Jbeta primers). Generated by immunoSEQ multiplex PCR, the TCRdb table keeps only in-frame clones and is missing some. The sample has roughly 200,000 clones; roughly 84% are singletons. Sequencing was done on a sample of PBMCs. The receptors shown here come from a man over 45 in good health and CMV-seronegative.

This clone was seen a single time. The gene calls are TRBV7-9 and TRBJ2-1; 8 bases fit TRBD2. Germline loops: CDR1 SEHNR, CDR2 FQNEAQ (reference sequence). This CDR3 is built from 15 residues. The ends lost 1 base at V and 3 bases at J; junction bases unmatched: 2. DNA for the CDR3: TGTGCCAGCAGCTTAGGCGGGAGGCTCTACAATGAGCAGTTCTTC. Its translation is CASSLGGRLYNEQFF.

CDR3 residues: CASSLVAGGFDEAFF. The CDR3 DNA is TGTGCCAGCAGCTTGGTCGCAGGGGGCTTCGATGAAGCTTTCTTT. V usage is TRBV5-8 and J usage is TRBJ1-1, with 8 bases lining up with TRBD1. The CDR3 loop spans 15 amino acids. Germline V CDR1 and CDR2: SGHTS, YDEGEE. The V and J ends lost 0 bases and 7 bases, in that order; junction bases with no gene match: 8. The full variable domain, in which reference TRBV5-8 and TRBJ1-1 provide the parts outside the CDR3, is EAGVTQSPTHLIKTRGQQATLRCSPISGHTSVYWYQQALGLGLQFLLWYDEGEERNRGNFPPRFSGRQFPNYSSELNVNALELEDSALYLCASSLVAGGFDEAFFGQGTRLTVV.

The chain employs TRBV4-2 and TRBJ2-1; 8 bases fit TRBD2. The CDR3 is 15 amino acids. Trimming took 5 bases from V and 3 from J; bases not matched to a gene: 6. From germline, CDR1 is LGHNA and CDR2 YNFKEQ. The CDR3 nucleotides are TGTGCCAGCAGCGTGGGACTAGGAGGCTACAATGAGCAGTTCTTC. Amino acid sequence: CASSVGLGGYNEQFF.

This clone was detected only once. The chain couples TRBV5-4 to TRBJ1-1; 8 nucleotides align to TRBD1. V lost 4 bases and J lost 0; bases outside the gene matches: 5. CDR1 and CDR2 (germline): SGHNT, YYREEE (reference sequence). The CDR3 length is 15 residues. The CDR3 DNA follows: TGTGCCAGCAGCAATCGACAGGGGATGAACACTGAAGCTTTCTTT. Protein product: CASSNRQGMNTEAFF.

This clone was counted only a few times. V and J are TRBV7-2 and TRBJ2-3; 7 nucleotides match TRBD2. The V segment lost 5 bases and the J segment 6 bases; nucleotides outside the gene matches: 14. The length of the CDR3 is 16 residues. Germline V CDR1 and CDR2: SGHTA, FQGNSA. CDR3 nucleotides: TGTGCCAGCAGCAGCCGGACTAGGACCGCCGGGGATACGCAGTATTTT. Translation gives CASSSRTRTAGDTQYF.

The CDR3 loop reads CAWGQGRTRASYEQYF. CDR3 coding DNA: TGTGCCTGGGGACAGGGGAGGACTAGAGCCTCTTACGAGCAGTACTTC. The V gene is TRBV30, the J gene TRBJ2-7; 9 positions match TRBD1. The CDR3 is made up of 16 amino acids. Germline CDR1 is GTSNPN and CDR2 is SVGIG (reference sequence). Trimming cost V 5 bases and J 4 bases; bases outside gene matches: 15.

The chain carries TRBV9 and TRBJ2-2, with D perhaps TRBD1 (5 bases). Deletions cut 1 base from V and 0 bases from J, with 13 bases between. This CDR3 has 17 amino acids. CDR1 is SGDLS, CDR2 YYNGEE, per germline. The CDR3 coding sequence is TGTGCCAGCAGCGTATCCTTCACAGGCCCGAACACCGGGGAGCTGTTTTTT. It yields the protein CASSVSFTGPNTGELFF.

This clone was recorded once. The CDR3 here is CASSLDGLVLETQYF. DNA of the CDR3: TGTGCCAGCAGCTTAGATGGACTAGTCCTAGAGACCCAGTACTTC. The J gene is TRBJ2-5, the V gene TRBV11-2; TRBD2 matches at 7 bases. CDR1 and CDR2 from the germline V gene are SGHAT and FQNNGV. Trimming removed 0 bases from V and 4 bases from J; junction bases left unmatched: 5. The CDR3 consists of 15 residues. Full variable domain (missing parts from reference TRBV11-2 and TRBJ2-5): EAGVAQSPRYKIIEKRQSVAFWCNPISGHATLYWYQQILGQGPKLLIQFQNNGVVDDSQLPKDRFSAERLKGVDSTLKIQPAKLEDSAVYLCASSLDGLVLETQYFGPGTRLLVL.

This chain uses TRBV19 with TRBJ2-4; 7 bases map to TRBD1. The V gene end was trimmed by 9 bases and the J gene end by 0 bases; junction bases not matched to a gene: 8. The CDR3 has 15 residues. The germline CDR1 and CDR2 sequences are LNHDA and SQIVND (reference sequence). The CDR3 loop is CARKQGTLAKNIQYF. CDR3 bases: TGTGCCAGAAAACAGGGGACACTAGCCAAAAACATTCAGTACTTC.

The rearrangement uses TRBV28 and TRBJ1-2, with D possibly being TRBD1 (5 bases). The CDR3 length is 15 residues. Germline lookup yields CDR1 MDHEN and CDR2 SYDVKM. V was shortened by 6 bases and J by 1 base, with 15 bases between the two germline ends. DNA for the CDR3: TGTGCCAGCAGCCGTTTATGGCAGGGTAACTATGGCTACACCTTC. Protein: CASSRLWQGNYGYTF.

The J gene is TRBJ2-2, the V gene TRBV4-1; 9 nucleotides match TRBD1. Germline assignment: CDR1 MGHRA and CDR2 YSYEKL. The trim removed 2 bases at V and 7 bases at J, leaving 2 bases unmatched. CDR3 length: 14 amino acids. CDR3 nucleotide sequence: TGCGCCAGCAGCCAACGGACAGGGGTCGGGGAGCTGTTTTTT. Translated: CASSQRTGVGELFF.

The V and J genes are TRBV29-1 and TRBJ2-1, with a weak D call TRBD1 (5 bases). Germline V CDR1 and CDR2: SQVTM, ANQGSEA. The CDR3 is 13 residues long. V gave up 5 bases and J gave up 7 bases, with 15 bases separating them. CDR3 in DNA: TGCAGCGTTACCATTGACAGCTATAATGAGCAGTTCTTC. Amino acid sequence: CSVTIDSYNEQFF.

The V and J genes are TRBV9 and TRBJ2-1; 7 bases are shared with TRBD1. Germline CDR1 reads SGDLS; CDR2 reads YYNGEE. The CDR3 sequence is 18 residues long. V shed 2 bases and J 9 bases; nucleotides not matched to a gene: 20. The CDR3 nucleotides read TGTGCCAGCAGCGTCCTCCCCTATGGACAGGTTACCGCTGGTGAGCAGTTCTTC. This translates into CASSVLPYGQVTAGEQFF.

This clone was seen only once. The chain employs TRBV29-1 and TRBJ1-2; maybe TRBD1 (5 bases). Germline lookup yields CDR1 SQVTM and CDR2 ANQGSEA. With 3 bases removed from V and 7 bases from J, the gap between germline ends came to 9 bases. There are 11 residues in the CDR3. Here the CDR3 reads CSVEVGRGYTF. For the CDR3, the DNA is TGCAGCGTTGAGGTGGGGCGTGGCTACACCTTC.

The rearrangement uses TRBV7-2 and TRBJ2-5, with 8 bases lining up with TRBD2. The CDR3 is 17 amino acids. The V segment lost 5 bases and the J segment 6 bases; nucleotides outside the gene matches: 17. Germline assignment: CDR1 SGHTA and CDR2 FQGNSA. CDR3 amino acids: CASSPRRSSGLHQTQYF. CDR3 DNA sequence: TGTGCCAGCAGCCCACGGAGGTCTAGCGGGCTTCATCAGACCCAGTACTTC.

This chain links TRBV5-4 with TRBJ2-5; 7 bases align to TRBD1. V trimming: 5 bases; J trimming: 5 bases; junction bases outside the gene matches: 15. The CDR3 length is 16 residues. The germline CDR1 and CDR2 sequences are SGHNT and YYREEE (reference sequence). This chain's CDR3 is CASSSGATGARETQYF. Written as DNA, the CDR3 is TGTGCCAGCAGTTCAGGTGCCACAGGGGCCCGGGAGACCCAGTACTTC.

V is TRBV2 and J is TRBJ2-7; 8 bases line up with TRBD2. V trimming: 7 bases; J trimming: 0 bases; junction bases outside the gene matches: 5. Germline assignment: CDR1 SNHLY and CDR2 FYNNEI. CDR3 size: 14 residues. The CDR3 sequence is CASIPGTSSYEQYF. The CDR3 DNA is TGTGCCAGCATCCCCGGGACTAGCTCCTACGAGCAGTACTTC.

The CDR3 sequence is CAWSSQAISGNTIYF. DNA of the CDR3: TGTGCCTGGAGTTCCCAGGCGATATCTGGAAACACCATATATTTT. J is TRBJ1-3 and V is TRBV30; D uncertain. Trimming stripped 2 bases from V and 1 base from J, with 12 bases between. Germline V gene lookup returns CDR1 GTSNPN and CDR2 SVGIG (reference sequence). The CDR3 length is 15 residues.

A word on this clone: The identical CDR3 is also encoded by other nucleotide sequences in the sample. The chain joins TRBV2 to TRBJ2-5, with D perhaps matching TRBD1 (6 bases). Between the trimmed V and J ends, which lost 5 bases and 5 bases, there was a span of 15 bases. This CDR3 is built from 14 residues. From germline, CDR1 is SNHLY and CDR2 FYNNEI. The DNA for the CDR3 is TGTGCCAGCAGTCCCTTGGACAGCCAGGAGACCCAGTACTTC. This codes for CASSPLDSQETQYF. The entire variable domain, with the rest obtained from reference TRBV2 and TRBJ2-5, is as follows: EPEVTQTPSHQVTQMGQEVILRCVPISNHLYFYWYRQILGQKVEFLVSFYNNEISEKSEIFDDQFSVERPDGSNFTLKIRSTKLEDSAMYFCASSPLDSQETQYFGPGTRLLVL.

The rearrangement links TRBV28 to TRBJ1-1; TRBD1 matches 8 bases. CDR3 length equals 12 residues. Trimming took 5 bases from V and 5 from J; bases not matched to a gene: 1. Germline assignment: CDR1 MDHEN and CDR2 SYDVKM. DNA for the CDR3: TGTGCCAGCAGTCGACAGGGGACTGAAGCTTTCTTT. Translation: CASSRQGTEAFF.

The J gene is TRBJ1-3, the V gene TRBV19; TRBD1 might be the D (6 bases). The ends were cut back, 9 bases at V and 3 bases at J, with 6 bases in the middle. The CDR3 runs to 11 residues. Germline V lookup: CDR1 LNHDA, CDR2 SQIVND (reference sequence). The CDR3 reads CASRGGNTIYF. DNA for the CDR3: TGTGCCAGCAGGGGTGGAAACACCATATATTTT. Full variable domain (rest looked up from reference TRBV19 and TRBJ1-3): DGGITQSPKYLFRKEGQNVTLSCEQNLNHDAMYWYRQDPGQGLRLIYYSQIVNDFQKGDIAEGYSVSREKKESFPLTVTSAQKNPTAFYLCASRGGNTIYFGEGSWLTVV.

The chain has TRBV13 and TRBJ1-3, with TRBD1 as a possible D gene (6 bases). Trimming took off 2 bases at V and 3 bases at J, with 11 bases between the two ends. This CDR3 is built from 15 residues. Germline V gene lookup returns CDR1 PRHDT and CDR2 FYEKMQ (reference sequence). CDR3 DNA sequence: TGTGCCAGCAGCTTAAACGGGGGGCATGGAAACACCATATATTTT. It codes for CASSLNGGHGNTIYF.

This clone has a handful of counts. The gene calls are TRBV11-2 and TRBJ1-4; D not certain. V lost 5 bases and J lost 2, with 12 bases in between. Germline-derived CDR1 and CDR2 are SGHAT and FQNNGV. The CDR3 loop spans 15 amino acids. CDR3 sequence reads: CASSHWAGTNEKLFF. The CDR3 bases are TGTGCCAGCAGCCACTGGGCGGGGACTAATGAAAAACTGTTTTTT.

This clone was seen a few times. The chain is built from TRBV5-1 and TRBJ2-1; 9 bases are a match to TRBD2. V shed 7 bases and J 5 bases; nucleotides not matched to a gene: 7. CDR3 length: 14 amino acids. The germline V gene encodes CDR1 SGHRS and CDR2 YFSETQ. The CDR3 DNA is TGCGCCAGCTCCATAGCGGGAGCCCACAATGAGCAGTTCTTC. Translation gives CASSIAGAHNEQFF.

The V call is TRBV5-1, the J call TRBJ2-1; a weak D match, TRBD1 (6 bases). Germline CDR1 is SGHRS and CDR2 is YFSETQ. V was pared by 6 bases and J by 7 bases, with 20 bases between. The CDR3 covers 15 residues. The CDR3 here is CASTDGQSPTNEQFF. In DNA form, the CDR3 reads TGCGCCAGCACCGACGGACAGAGCCCTACAAATGAGCAGTTCTTC.

The chain joins TRBV7-3 to TRBJ2-1; 9 nucleotides match TRBD1. The CDR3 is made up of 15 amino acids. Germline CDR1 and CDR2: SGHTA and FQGTGA. V shed 3 bases, J shed 7 bases, and the junction held 7 bases outside the gene matches. DNA of the CDR3: TGTGCCAGCAGCTTTCCGGACAGGGGTGTAAATGAGCAGTTCTTC. Residues: CASSFPDRGVNEQFF.

This chain connects TRBV7-8 to TRBJ2-7; D gene uncertain. This CDR3 comprises 12 residues. Germline CDR1 is SGHVS and CDR2 is FQNEAQ. V shed 4 bases and J shed 3 bases, with 7 bases lying between them. CDR3 residues: CASSSPVYEQYF. CDR3 bases: TGTGCCAGCAGCTCCCCAGTCTACGAGCAGTACTTC.

The chain recombines TRBV29-1 with TRBJ2-7, with no clear D. The CDR3 runs 13 residues. Germline-derived CDR1 and CDR2 are SQVTM and ANQGSEA. The V end was cut by 1 base, the J end by 4 bases, with 11 bases between. CDR3 bases: TGCAGCGTTGAAGTTCAGTCAAAATACGAGCAGTACTTC. This gives the protein CSVEVQSKYEQYF.

About this clone: Other nucleotide sequences in the sample specify the same CDR3. The rearrangement links TRBV30 to TRBJ2-7; TRBD2 aligns across 10 bases. Germline loops: CDR1 GTSNPN, CDR2 SVGIG (reference sequence). The CDR3 has 14 amino acids. V lost 3 bases, J lost 7 bases, and 9 bases stayed unmatched. The CDR3 protein is CAWSGGLAGDEQYF. The CDR3 bases are TGTGCCTGGAGCGGAGGCCTAGCGGGAGATGAGCAGTACTTC.

This clone has a handful of counts. Different DNA sequences within this sample yield the same CDR3. Here the CDR3 DNA reads TGTGCCAGTACCAGGGTCCGAGACACTGAAGCTTTCTTT. The encoded protein is CASTRVRDTEAFF. This chain uses TRBV19 with TRBJ1-1, with D possibly being TRBD1 (5 bases). Trimming cost V 7 bases and J 3 bases, with 12 bases left between them. The CDR3 sequence is 13 residues long. CDR1 and CDR2 (germline): LNHDA, SQIVND (reference sequence). The variable domain in full, completed from reference TRBV19 and TRBJ1-1, reads DGGITQSPKYLFRKEGQNVTLSCEQNLNHDAMYWYRQDPGQGLRLIYYSQIVNDFQKGDIAEGYSVSREKKESFPLTVTSAQKNPTAFYLCASTRVRDTEAFFGQGTRLTVV.

The chain carries TRBV27 and TRBJ1-5, with a tentative D call TRBD1 (5 bases). This CDR3 contains 15 residues. The germline V gene has CDR1 MNHEY and CDR2 SMNVEV (reference sequence). V shed 4 bases and J shed 4 bases, with 14 bases lying between them. CDR3 loop: CASSSSGDDNQPQHF. In nucleotides, the CDR3 is TGTGCCAGCAGTTCCTCGGGGGACGATAATCAGCCCCAGCATTTT.

The chain links TRBV10-1 to TRBJ2-1; 10 bases are a match to TRBD1. Trimming at V came to 7 bases and at J to 8 bases, leaving 8 bases not matched to a gene. CDR3 length: 14 amino acids. From germline, CDR1 is WNHNN and CDR2 SYGVQD (reference sequence). The CDR3 nucleotides read TGCGCCAGCACCCGGGACAGGGGATGGCATGAGCAGTTCTTC. Translation gives CASTRDRGWHEQFF.